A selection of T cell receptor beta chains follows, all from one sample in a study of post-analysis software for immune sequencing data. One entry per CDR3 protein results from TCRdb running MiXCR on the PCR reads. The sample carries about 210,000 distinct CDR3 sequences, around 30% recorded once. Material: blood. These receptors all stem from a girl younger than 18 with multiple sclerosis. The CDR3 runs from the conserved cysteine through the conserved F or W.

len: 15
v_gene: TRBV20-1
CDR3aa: CSARELQRNTGELFF

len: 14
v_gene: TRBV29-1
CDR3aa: CSVGGQALSYEQYF

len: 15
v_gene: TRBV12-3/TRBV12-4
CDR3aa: CASSPGQGAHYGYTF

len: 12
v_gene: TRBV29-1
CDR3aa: CSVENSYNERFF

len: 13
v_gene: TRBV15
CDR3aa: CATQRRAGTEAFF

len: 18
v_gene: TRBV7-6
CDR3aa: CASSLNSGTSGRAGEQFF

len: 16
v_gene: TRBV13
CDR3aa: CASSLDAGTFDNEQFF

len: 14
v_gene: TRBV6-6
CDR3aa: CASSYFTSNTEAFF

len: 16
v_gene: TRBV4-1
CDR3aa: CASSQDPPQSTDTQYF

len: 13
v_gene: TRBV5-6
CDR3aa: CASSLQGNSPLHF

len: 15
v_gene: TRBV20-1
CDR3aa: CSARDNWAETGKLFF

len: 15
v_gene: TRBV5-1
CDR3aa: CASSLVAGGINEQYF

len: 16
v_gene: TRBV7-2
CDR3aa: CASRDGAGGRTDTQYF

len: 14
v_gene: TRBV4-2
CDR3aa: CASSQGTLSYEQYF

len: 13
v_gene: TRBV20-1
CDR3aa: CSATNGGANVLTF

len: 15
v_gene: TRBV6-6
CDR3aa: CASSLRDSRYYGYTF

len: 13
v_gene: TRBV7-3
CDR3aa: CASSSGRDAEAFF

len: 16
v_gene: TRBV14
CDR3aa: CASSHLGGLANYGYTF

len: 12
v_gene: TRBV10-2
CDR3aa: CASSLVFGELFF

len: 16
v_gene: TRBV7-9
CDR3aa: CASIYPGQGRTGELFF

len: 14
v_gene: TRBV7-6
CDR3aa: CASSSGRTYNEQFF

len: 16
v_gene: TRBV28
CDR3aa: CASRGLLAGIYNEQYF

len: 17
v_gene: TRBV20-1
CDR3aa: CSTREVGGPVIQETQYF

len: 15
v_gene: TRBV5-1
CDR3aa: CASSSGLAQPYEQYF

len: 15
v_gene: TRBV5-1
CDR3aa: CASSLVGLRTDTQYF

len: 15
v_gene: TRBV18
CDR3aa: CASSPQGIGNTEAFF

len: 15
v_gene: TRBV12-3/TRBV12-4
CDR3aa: CASKKRQASNQPQHF

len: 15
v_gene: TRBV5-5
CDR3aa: CASSLVGGGQKTQYF

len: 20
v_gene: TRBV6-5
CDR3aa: CAGSYPGGAGGNLRFIEQYF

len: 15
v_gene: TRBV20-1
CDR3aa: CSARPSGRLGNEQFF

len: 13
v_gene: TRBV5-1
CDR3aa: CASRPIGQEGYTF

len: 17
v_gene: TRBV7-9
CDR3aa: CASSLVRGGGQTYEQYF

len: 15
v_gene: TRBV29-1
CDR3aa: CSVVGSSTSPDTQYF

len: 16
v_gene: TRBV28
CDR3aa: CASSPQRGGRTDTQYF

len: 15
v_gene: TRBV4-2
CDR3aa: CASSQDPAGYNEQFF

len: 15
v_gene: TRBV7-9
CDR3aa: CASSPYQGKMSPLHF

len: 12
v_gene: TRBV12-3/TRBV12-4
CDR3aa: CASSYQNYGYTF

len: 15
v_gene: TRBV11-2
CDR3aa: CASSLPGTGGTEAFF

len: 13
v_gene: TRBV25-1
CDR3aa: CASKAGVSYEQYF

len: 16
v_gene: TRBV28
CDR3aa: CASSLPSLSDNYGYTF

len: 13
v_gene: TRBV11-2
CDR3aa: CASSLSRGDTQYF

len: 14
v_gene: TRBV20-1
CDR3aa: CSASFRGLNTEAFF

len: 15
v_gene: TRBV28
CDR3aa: CASSWGQRTKNIQYF

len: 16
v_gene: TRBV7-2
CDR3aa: CASSFARTGGSDTQYF

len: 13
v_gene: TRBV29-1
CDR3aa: CSVVWTVINEQFF

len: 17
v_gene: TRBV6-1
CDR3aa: CASSPLGQGALNTEAFF

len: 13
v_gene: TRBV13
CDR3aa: CASSLVSARGYTF

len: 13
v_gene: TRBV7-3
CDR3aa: CASRPTGGTEAFF

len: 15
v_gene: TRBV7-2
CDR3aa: CASSRQGAANEKLFF

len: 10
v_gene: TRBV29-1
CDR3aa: CGGGNGELFF

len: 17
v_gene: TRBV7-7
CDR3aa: CASSASLAGGSYNEQFF